This T cell receptor (beta chain) derives from a study of human T cells and chemical hapten exposure. Across the whole study: Sensitization was performed using 2% DPC on a roughly 2 cm by roughly 2 cm upper inner arm skin site. All through the approximately 24-week study, the scalp of each patient received diphenylcyclopropenone doses weekly. It was small differences in pooled library volume that mainly caused per-sample TCR yields to vary. Whole-study results and caveats: A positive correlation with patch test score was found for PT1 expanded TCR counts.

Trimming pared 4 bases from V and 1 base from J, leaving 5 bases between. Germline loops: CDR1 SGHRS, CDR2 YFSETQ. The CDR3 loop spans 13 amino acids. Each CDR3 protein is one row after TCRdb ran MiXCR on the RACE reads. Counted here are over 55,000 distinct CDR3 sequences, 11% occurring once; the ten biggest clones make up 1.4%. This clonotype appeared many times. Its antigen is unknown. Time point given: patch test 3, about 24 weeks after DPC sensitization. Described treatment: therapeutic diphenylcyclopropenone sensitization with weekly scalp DPC. Sequenced here: whole blood, sampled in connection with sensitization to the hapten diphenylcyclopropenone (DPC). This rearrangement joins TRBV5-1 to TRBJ2-2; D gene ambiguous. The sequence was obtained from a woman aged 45-59 years with alopecia areata. Some clones in this sample may be carry-over from other donors' samples. CDR3 DNA: TGCGCCAGCAGCCGCCAGAACACCGGGGAGCTGTTTTTT. Translating it yields CASSRQNTGELFF.